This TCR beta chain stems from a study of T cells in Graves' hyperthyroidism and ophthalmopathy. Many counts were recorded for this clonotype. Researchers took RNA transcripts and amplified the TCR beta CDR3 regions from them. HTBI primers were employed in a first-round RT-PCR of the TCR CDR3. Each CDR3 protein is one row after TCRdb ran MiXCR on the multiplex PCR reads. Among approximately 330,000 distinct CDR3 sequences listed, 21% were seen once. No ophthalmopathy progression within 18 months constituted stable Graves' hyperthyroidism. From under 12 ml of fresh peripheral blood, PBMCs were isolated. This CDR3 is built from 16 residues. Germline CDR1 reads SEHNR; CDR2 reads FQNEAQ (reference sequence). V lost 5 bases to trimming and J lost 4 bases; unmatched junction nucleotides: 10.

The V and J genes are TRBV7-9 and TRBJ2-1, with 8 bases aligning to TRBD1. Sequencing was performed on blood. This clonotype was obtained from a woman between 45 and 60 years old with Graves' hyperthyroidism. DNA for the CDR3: TGTGCCAGCAGCCCAAAATGGGACAGGTCATACAATGAGCAGTTCTTC. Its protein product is CASSPKWDRSYNEQFF.